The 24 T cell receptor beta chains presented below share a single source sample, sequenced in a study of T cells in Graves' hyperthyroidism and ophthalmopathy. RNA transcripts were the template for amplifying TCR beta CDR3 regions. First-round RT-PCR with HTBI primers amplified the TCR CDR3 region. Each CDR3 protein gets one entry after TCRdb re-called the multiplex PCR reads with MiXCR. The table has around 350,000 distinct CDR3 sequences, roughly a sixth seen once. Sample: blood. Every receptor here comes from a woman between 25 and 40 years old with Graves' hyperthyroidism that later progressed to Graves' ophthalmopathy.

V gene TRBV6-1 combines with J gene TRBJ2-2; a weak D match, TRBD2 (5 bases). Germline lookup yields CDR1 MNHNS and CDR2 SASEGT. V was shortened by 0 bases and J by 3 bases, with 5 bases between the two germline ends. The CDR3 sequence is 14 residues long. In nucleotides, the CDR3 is TGTGCCAGCAGTGAAGCAGCGGACACCGGGGAGCTGTTTTTT. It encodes CASSEAADTGELFF.

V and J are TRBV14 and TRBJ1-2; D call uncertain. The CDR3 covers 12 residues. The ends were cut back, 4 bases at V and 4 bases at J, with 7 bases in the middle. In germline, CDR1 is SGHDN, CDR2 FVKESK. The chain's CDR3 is CASSPEGYGYTF. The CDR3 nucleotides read TGTGCCAGCAGCCCCGAGGGCTATGGCTACACCTTC.

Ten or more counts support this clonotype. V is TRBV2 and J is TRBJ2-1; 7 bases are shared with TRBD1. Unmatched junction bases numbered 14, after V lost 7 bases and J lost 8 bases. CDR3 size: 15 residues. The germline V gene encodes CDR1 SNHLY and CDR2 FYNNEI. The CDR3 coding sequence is TGTGCCAGCACCCCCCTGGGAACAGGGGTCGATGAGCAGTTCTTC. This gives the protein CASTPLGTGVDEQFF.

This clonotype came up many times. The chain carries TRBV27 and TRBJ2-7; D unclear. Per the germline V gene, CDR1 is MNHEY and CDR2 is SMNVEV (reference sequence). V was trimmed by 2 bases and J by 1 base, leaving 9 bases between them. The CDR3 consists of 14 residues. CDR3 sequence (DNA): TGTGCCAGCAGTTTAGGAGACCTTTCCTACGAGCAGTACTTC. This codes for CASSLGDLSYEQYF.

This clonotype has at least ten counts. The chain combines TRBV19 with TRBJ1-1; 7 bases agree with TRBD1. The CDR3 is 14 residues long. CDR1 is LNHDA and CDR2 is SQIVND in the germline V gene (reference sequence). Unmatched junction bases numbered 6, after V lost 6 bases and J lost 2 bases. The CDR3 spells CASRPGQLNTEAFF. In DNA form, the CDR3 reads TGTGCCAGTAGGCCGGGACAGCTAAACACTGAAGCTTTCTTT.

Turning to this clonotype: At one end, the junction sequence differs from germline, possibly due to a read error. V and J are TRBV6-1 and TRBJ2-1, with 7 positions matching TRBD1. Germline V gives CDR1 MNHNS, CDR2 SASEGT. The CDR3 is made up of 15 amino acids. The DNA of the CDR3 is TGTGCCGGCAGCTGGGATCCGGGACAGAACAATGAGCAGTTCTTC. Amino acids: CAGSWDPGQNNEQFF.

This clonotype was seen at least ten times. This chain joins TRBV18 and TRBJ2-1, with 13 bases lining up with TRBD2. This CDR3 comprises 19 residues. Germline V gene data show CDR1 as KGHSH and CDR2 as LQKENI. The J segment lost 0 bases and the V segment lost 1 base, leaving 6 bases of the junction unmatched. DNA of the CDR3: TGTGCCAGCTCACCACGGACTAGCGGGGGCATCACCTCCTACAATGAGCAGTTCTTC. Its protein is CASSPRTSGGITSYNEQFF.

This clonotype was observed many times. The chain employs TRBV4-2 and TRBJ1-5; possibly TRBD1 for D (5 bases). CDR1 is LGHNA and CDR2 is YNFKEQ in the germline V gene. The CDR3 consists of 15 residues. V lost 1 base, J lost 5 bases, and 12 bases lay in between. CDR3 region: CASSQVLGRDQPQHF. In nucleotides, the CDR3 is TGTGCCAGCAGCCAAGTTCTGGGGCGTGATCAGCCCCAGCATTTT.

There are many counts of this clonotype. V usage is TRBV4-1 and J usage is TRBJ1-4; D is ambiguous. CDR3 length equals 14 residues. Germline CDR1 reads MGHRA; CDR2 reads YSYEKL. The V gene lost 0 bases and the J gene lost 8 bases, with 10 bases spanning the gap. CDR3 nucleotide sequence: TGCGCCAGCAGCCAAGATCGGAGCCTGGAAAAACTGTTTTTT. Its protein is CASSQDRSLEKLFF.

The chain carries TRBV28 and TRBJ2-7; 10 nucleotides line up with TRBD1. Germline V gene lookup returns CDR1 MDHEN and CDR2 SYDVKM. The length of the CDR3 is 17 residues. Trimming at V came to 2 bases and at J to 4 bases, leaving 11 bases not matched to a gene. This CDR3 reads CASSLTPPRDRGYEQYF. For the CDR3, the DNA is TGTGCCAGCAGTTTAACGCCACCGAGGGACAGGGGATACGAGCAGTACTTC.

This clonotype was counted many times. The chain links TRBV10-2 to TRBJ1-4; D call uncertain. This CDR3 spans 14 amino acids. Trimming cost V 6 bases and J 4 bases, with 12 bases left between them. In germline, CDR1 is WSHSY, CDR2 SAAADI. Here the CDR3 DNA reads TGCGCCAGCAGAGGTCAAGGGTTTAATGAAAAACTGTTTTTT. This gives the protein CASRGQGFNEKLFF.

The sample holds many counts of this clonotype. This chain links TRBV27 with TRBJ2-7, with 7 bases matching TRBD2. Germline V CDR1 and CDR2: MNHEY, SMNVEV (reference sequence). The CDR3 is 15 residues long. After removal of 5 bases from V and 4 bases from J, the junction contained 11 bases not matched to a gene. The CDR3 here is CASSPIPDGGYEQYF. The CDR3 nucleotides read TGTGCCAGCAGTCCGATCCCGGACGGGGGGTACGAGCAGTACTTC.

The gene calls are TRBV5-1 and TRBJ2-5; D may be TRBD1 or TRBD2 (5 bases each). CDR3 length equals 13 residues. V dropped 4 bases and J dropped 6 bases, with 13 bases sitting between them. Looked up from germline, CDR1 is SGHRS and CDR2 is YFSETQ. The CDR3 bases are TGCGCCAGCAGCCCGTCGGGGACGAAGACCCAGTACTTC. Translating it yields CASSPSGTKTQYF.

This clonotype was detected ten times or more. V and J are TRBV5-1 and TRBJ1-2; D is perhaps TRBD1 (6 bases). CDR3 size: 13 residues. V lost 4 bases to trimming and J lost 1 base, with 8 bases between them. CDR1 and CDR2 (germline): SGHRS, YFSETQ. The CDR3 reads CASSVDSNYGYTF. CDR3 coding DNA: TGCGCCAGCAGCGTGGACAGTAACTATGGCTACACCTTC. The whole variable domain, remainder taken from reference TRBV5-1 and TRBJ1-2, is KAGVTQTPRYLIKTRGQQVTLSCSPISGHRSVSWYQQTPGQGLQFLFEYFSETQRNKGNFPGRFSGRQFSNSRSEMNVSTLELGDSALYLCASSVDSNYGYTFGSGTRLTVV.

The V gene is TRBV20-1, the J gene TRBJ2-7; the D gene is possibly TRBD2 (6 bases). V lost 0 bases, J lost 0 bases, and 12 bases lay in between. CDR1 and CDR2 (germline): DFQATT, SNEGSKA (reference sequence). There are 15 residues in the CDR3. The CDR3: CSARDFSGSSYEQYF. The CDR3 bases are TGCAGTGCTAGAGATTTTAGCGGATCCTCCTACGAGCAGTACTTC.

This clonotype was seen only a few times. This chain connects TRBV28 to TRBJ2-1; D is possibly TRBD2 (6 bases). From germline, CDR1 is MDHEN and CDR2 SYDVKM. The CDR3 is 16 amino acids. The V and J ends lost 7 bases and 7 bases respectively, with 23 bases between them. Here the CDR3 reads CASTLAGRRLRNEQFF. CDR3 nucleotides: TGTGCCAGCACTCTGGCGGGGCGCCGATTGAGAAATGAGCAGTTCTTC.

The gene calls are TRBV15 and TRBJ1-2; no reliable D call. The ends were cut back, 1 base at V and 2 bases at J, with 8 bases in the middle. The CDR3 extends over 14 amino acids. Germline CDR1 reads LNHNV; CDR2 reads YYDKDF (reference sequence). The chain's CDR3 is CATSRVKINYGYTF. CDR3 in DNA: TGTGCCACCAGCAGAGTAAAGATAAACTATGGCTACACCTTC.

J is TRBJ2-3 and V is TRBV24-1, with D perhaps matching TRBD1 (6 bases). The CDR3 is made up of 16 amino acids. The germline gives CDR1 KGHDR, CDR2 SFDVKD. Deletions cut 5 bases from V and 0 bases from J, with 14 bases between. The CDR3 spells CATSAPGHHSTDTQYF. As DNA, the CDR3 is TGTGCCACCAGTGCCCCGGGACATCATAGCACAGATACGCAGTATTTT.

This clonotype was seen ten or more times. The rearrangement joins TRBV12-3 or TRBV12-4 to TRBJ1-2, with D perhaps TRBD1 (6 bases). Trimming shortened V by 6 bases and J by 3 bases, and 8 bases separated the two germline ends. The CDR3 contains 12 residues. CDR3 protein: CASSGGYYGYTF. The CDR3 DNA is TGTGCCAGCAGCGGGGGCTACTATGGCTACACCTTC.

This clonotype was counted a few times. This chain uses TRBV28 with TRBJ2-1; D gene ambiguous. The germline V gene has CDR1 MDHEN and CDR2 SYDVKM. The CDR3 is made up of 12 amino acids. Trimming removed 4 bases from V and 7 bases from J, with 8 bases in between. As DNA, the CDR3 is TGTGCCAGCAGTTACGGATTTAATGAGCAGTTCTTC. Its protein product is CASSYGFNEQFF.

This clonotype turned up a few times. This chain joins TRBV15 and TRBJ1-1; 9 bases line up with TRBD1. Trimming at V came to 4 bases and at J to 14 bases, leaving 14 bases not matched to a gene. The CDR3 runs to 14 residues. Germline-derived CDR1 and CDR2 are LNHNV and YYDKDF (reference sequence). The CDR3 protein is CATSTGGRTGDLFF. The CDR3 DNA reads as TGTGCCACCAGCACGGGGGGCCGGACAGGGGACCTATTCTTT.

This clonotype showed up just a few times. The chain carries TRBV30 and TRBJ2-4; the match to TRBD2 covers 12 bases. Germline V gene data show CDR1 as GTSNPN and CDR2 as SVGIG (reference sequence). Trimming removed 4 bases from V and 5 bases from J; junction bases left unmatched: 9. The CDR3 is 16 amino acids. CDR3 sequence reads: CAWTRKASGGENIQYF. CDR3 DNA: TGTGCCTGGACCCGGAAGGCTAGCGGGGGGGAAAACATTCAGTACTTC.

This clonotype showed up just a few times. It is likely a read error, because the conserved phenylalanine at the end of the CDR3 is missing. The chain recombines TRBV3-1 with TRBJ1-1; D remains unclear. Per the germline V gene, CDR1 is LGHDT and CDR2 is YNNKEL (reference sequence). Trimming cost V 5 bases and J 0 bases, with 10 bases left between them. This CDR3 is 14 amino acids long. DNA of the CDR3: TGTGCCAGCAGCAAGGGAGAATTGAACACTGAAGCTTTCTCT. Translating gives CASSKGELNTEAFS.

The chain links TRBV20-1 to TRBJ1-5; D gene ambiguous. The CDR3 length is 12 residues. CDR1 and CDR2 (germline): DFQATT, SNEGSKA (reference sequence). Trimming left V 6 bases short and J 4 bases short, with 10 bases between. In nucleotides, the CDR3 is TGCAGTGCGGAACCACATAATCAGCCCCAGCATTTT. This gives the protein CSAEPHNQPQHF.